This T cell receptor beta chain came from a study of Ad26.COV2.S vaccination and SARS-CoV-2 variants. Notes on the study in general: Responses of T cells in total may have been underestimated by the TCR breadth and depth analyses.

Here immunoSEQ multiplex PCR was the method, and the copy in TCRdb shows in-frame clones only, minus some. The table records 380,000 or so clones, about 86% of them present only once. J lost 6 bases, V lost 3 bases, and 7 bases had no gene match. The CDR3 length is 15 residues. Germline CDR1 and CDR2: MNHNS and SASEGT. The treatment was: 15 to 20 received Ad26.COV2.S at low or high dose, single or two shots; about 5 received placebo; per-sample allocation not given. Collection of samples fell on day 63 after the first vaccine or placebo injection. Comment on this clone: What it binds is unknown.

The rearrangement links TRBV6-1 to TRBJ2-4, with 8 bases matching TRBD2. Sequences were derived from peripheral blood, sampled in a trial of Ad26.COV2.S vaccine versus placebo. This sequence was found in a person between 18 and 65 years old who received the Ad26.COV2.S COVID-19 vaccine or a placebo. In nucleotides, the CDR3 is TGTGCCAGCAGTGATGGGGGACTAGGGGGAAACATTCAGTACTTC. Translation gives CASSDGGLGGNIQYF.